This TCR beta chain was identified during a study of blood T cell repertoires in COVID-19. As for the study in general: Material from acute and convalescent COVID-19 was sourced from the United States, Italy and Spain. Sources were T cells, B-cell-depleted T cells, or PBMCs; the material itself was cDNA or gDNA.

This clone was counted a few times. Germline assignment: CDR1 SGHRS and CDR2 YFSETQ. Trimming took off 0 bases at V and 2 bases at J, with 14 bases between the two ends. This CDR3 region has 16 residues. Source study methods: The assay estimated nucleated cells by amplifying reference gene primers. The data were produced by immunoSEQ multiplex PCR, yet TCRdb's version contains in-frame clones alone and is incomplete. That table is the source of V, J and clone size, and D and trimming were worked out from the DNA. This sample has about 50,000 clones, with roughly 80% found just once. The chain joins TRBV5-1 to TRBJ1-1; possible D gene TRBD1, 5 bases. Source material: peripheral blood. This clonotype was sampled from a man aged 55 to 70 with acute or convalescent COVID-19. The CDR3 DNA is TGCGCCAGCAGCTTGGAAGGTATCGGGGGAAACACTGAAGCTTTCTTT. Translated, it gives CASSLEGIGGNTEAFF.